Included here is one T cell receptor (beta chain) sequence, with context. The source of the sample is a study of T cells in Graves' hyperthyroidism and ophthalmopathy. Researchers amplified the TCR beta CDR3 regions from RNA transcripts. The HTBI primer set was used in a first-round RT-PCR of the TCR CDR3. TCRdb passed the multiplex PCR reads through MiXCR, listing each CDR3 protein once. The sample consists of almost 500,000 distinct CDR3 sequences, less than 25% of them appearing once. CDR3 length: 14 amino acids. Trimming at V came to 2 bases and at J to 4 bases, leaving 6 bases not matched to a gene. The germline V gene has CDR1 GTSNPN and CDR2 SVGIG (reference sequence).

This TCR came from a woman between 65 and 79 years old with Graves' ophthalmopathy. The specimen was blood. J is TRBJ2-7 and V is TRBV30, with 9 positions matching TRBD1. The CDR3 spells CAWSRQGGPYEQYF. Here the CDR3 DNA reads TGTGCCTGGAGTCGACAGGGGGGACCGTACGAGCAGTACTTC.